The 21 T cell receptor beta chains in this list originate from one sample, sequenced in a study of post-analysis software for immune sequencing data. Sequencing libraries made from TCR beta cDNA carried unique molecular identifiers. MiXCR, run by TCRdb on the PCR reads, gives a single entry per CDR3 protein. Of hundreds of thousands of distinct CDR3 sequences listed, roughly 58% are singletons. General study findings and limits: Patients had higher frequencies than controls of roughly five TRBV segments, including TRBV5-6, TRBV5-1 and TRBV20-1.

Their recognized antigens are unknown. The sample taken for sequencing was blood. These receptors were taken from a girl aged 10 to 17 with multiple sclerosis.

V and J are TRBV12-3 or TRBV12-4 and TRBJ1-1; D possibly corresponds to TRBD1 (6 bases). This CDR3 has 11 amino acids. V was trimmed by 6 bases and J by 8 bases, leaving 10 bases between them. The DNA of the CDR3 is TGTGCCAGCAGGGTGGACAGAGAAGCTTTCTTT. Protein sequence: CASRVDREAFF.

CDR3 region: CASSLDRGARQPQHF. In DNA, the CDR3 is TGTGCCAGCAGCCTGGACAGGGGTGCGCGGCAGCCCCAGCATTTT. J is TRBJ1-5 and V is TRBV6-6, with TRBD1 matching over 9 bases. V lost 6 bases, J lost 7 bases, and 10 bases stayed unmatched. Germline CDR1 and CDR2: MNHNY and SVGAGI (reference sequence). This CDR3 contains 15 residues.

This clonotype was detected a few times. The chain recombines TRBV6-6 with TRBJ2-7; D is undetermined. CDR1 is MNHNY, CDR2 SVGAGI, per germline (reference sequence). This CDR3 contains 12 residues. V lost 5 bases to trimming and J lost 4 bases, with 9 bases between them. The CDR3 DNA follows: TGTGCCAGCAGTAACCTAGGGTACGAGCAGTACTTC. Encoded protein: CASSNLGYEQYF.

This clonotype was detected a few times. This sequence joins TRBV12-3 or TRBV12-4 and TRBJ2-5; 7 bases are a match to TRBD1. The CDR3 length is 15 residues. With 5 bases clipped from V and 0 bases from J, the junction kept 6 bases outside the gene matches. The CDR3 DNA is TGTGCCAGCAGTCCCAGGGGGACAAACCAAGAGACCCAGTACTTC. Translation gives CASSPRGTNQETQYF.

The DNA of the CDR3 is TGTGCCAGCAGTCCTAAAACGCTAGCCAAAAACATTCAGTACTTC. Protein sequence: CASSPKTLAKNIQYF. The chain joins TRBV12-3 or TRBV12-4 to TRBJ2-4; D unresolved. V shed 5 bases and J shed 0 bases, with 11 bases lying between them. The CDR3 has 15 amino acids.

For this clonotype: A much larger clone lies one base from this, so it may be a read error. The chain recombines TRBV20-1 with TRBJ2-7, with 8 bases aligning to TRBD2. The J call may be faulty, since TRBJ2-5 better matches the DNA end. The CDR3 runs to 13 residues. The germline V gene has CDR1 DFQATT and CDR2 SNEGSKA (reference sequence). CDR3 amino acids: CGARLPSGETQYF. The CDR3 bases are TGCGGTGCTAGGTTACCTAGCGGGGAGACCCAGTACTTC.

This chain joins TRBV29-1 and TRBJ2-7; TRBD2 matches 7 bases. The CDR3 has 12 amino acids. Per the germline V gene, CDR1 is SQVTM and CDR2 is ANQGSEA. V lost 8 bases, J lost 7 bases, and 11 bases stayed unmatched. DNA of the CDR3: TGCAGCAGCGGGGCGACCTACAATGAGCAGTACTTC. Amino acids: CSSGATYNEQYF.

A few counts support this clonotype. The chain has TRBV15 and TRBJ2-5; D ambiguous. This CDR3 is 15 amino acids long. Trimming took off 1 base at V and 5 bases at J, with 14 bases between the two ends. Germline V gene sequence: CDR1 LNHNV, CDR2 YYDKDF (reference sequence). The CDR3 DNA follows: TGTGCCACCAGCAGAGGTTGGACGGAAGGGGAGACCCAGTACTTC. Amino acids: CATSRGWTEGETQYF.

This sequence joins TRBV5-1 and TRBJ2-3; TRBD2 aligns across 7 bases. Germline values: CDR1 SGHRS, CDR2 YFSETQ. The CDR3 is made up of 14 amino acids. With 2 bases clipped from V and 5 bases from J, the junction kept 5 bases outside the gene matches. DNA for the CDR3: TGCGCCAGCAGCTTCCGGGAGGAAGGAGATACGCAGTATTTT. Amino acid sequence: CASSFREEGDTQYF.

The chain recombines TRBV5-1 with TRBJ2-4, with TRBD1 matching over 8 bases. Judging by the DNA end, TRBJ2-7 fits better; the J call may be wrong. CDR1 is SGHRS and CDR2 is YFSETQ in the germline V gene. The CDR3 covers 15 residues. The CDR3 nucleotides are TGCGCCAGCAGCCACGGACAGGGACAATCTGGCGAGCAGTACTTC. This gives the protein CASSHGQGQSGEQYF.

This clonotype was counted only a few times. The chain has TRBV6-5 and TRBJ2-1, with 11 bases aligning to TRBD1. Germline CDR1 and CDR2: MNHEY and SVGAGI. The junction had 11 bases not matched to a gene; V was cut back by 4 bases and J by 0 bases. The CDR3 runs 19 residues. The CDR3: CASSSSGTGGTSSYNEQFF. The DNA of the CDR3 is TGTGCCAGCAGTTCCTCCGGGACAGGGGGTACGAGCTCCTACAATGAGCAGTTCTTC.

This rearrangement joins TRBV9 to TRBJ2-1, with 10 positions matching TRBD2. With 4 bases clipped from V and 11 bases from J, the junction kept 3 bases outside the gene matches. The CDR3 runs 12 residues. Germline CDR1 is SGDLS and CDR2 is YYNGEE. The DNA for the CDR3 is TGTGCCAGCAGCTCTAGCGGGGGCCAGCAGTTCTTC. Translating gives CASSSSGGQQFF.

The genes are TRBV7-9 and TRBJ2-1; D gene ambiguous. CDR3 size: 15 residues. The V end lost 1 base, the J end lost 3 bases, and 10 bases lay between the germline ends. Germline V gene data show CDR1 as SEHNR and CDR2 as FQNEAQ (reference sequence). CDR3 loop: CASSLVSAIYNEQFF. CDR3 bases: TGTGCCAGCAGCTTAGTCTCGGCTATCTACAATGAGCAGTTCTTC.

This clonotype has just a few counts. This chain connects TRBV4-1 to TRBJ1-1; TRBD1 matches 10 bases. From germline, CDR1 is MGHRA and CDR2 YSYEKL. CDR3 length equals 16 residues. J lost 4 bases, V lost 0 bases, and 5 bases had no gene match. The DNA for the CDR3 is TGCGCCAGCAGCCAAGAAGGGACAGGGGTAGGCACTGAAGCTTTCTTT. This sequence encodes CASSQEGTGVGTEAFF.

The V call is TRBV20-1, the J call TRBJ1-1; no definite D call. Trimming removed 1 base from V and 6 bases from J, with 9 bases in between. The CDR3 is made up of 12 amino acids. Per germline, CDR1 DFQATT and CDR2 SNEGSKA (reference sequence). DNA of the CDR3: TGCAGTGCTAGAGTGAAAGCCCCTGAAGCTTTCTTT. It is translated as CSARVKAPEAFF.

As to this clonotype: Germline is not matched at one junction end, which may reflect a read error. The J gene is TRBJ2-1, the V gene TRBV10-3; 7 bases agree with TRBD2. The germline V gene encodes CDR1 ENHRY and CDR2 SYGVKD. CDR3 length equals 13 residues. The CDR3 region has the DNA TGTGCCATAACGGGGGGAAAGCACAATGGGCAGTTCTTC. Protein sequence: CAITGGKHNGQFF.

Only a few counts were recorded for this clonotype. The gene calls are TRBV5-1 and TRBJ2-7; D is ambiguous. Germline CDR1 SGHRS, CDR2 YFSETQ. Trimming removed 5 bases from V and 5 bases from J, with 8 bases in between. This CDR3 is built from 11 residues. CDR3 amino acids: CASRGSHEQYF. The CDR3 nucleotides read TGCGCCAGCAGGGGATCCCACGAGCAGTACTTC.

The chain carries TRBV29-1 and TRBJ2-3; D is possibly TRBD2 (6 bases). The V and J ends lost 6 bases and 4 bases respectively, with 14 bases between them. The length of the CDR3 is 13 residues. From germline, CDR1 is SQVTM and CDR2 ANQGSEA. CDR3 sequence: CSVRRERSDTQYF. In DNA form, the CDR3 reads TGCAGCGTACGACGGGAGAGGTCAGATACGCAGTATTTT.

V is TRBV20-1 and J is TRBJ2-1, with 10 bases identical to TRBD1. Germline trimming cut 5 bases from V and 10 bases from J; bases unmatched to any gene: 8. The CDR3 is 13 residues long. Germline assignment: CDR1 DFQATT and CDR2 SNEGSKA (reference sequence). CDR3 region: CSAPRDRGPEQFF. CDR3 in DNA: TGCAGTGCTCCCCGGGACAGGGGACCGGAGCAGTTCTTC.

This clonotype has a handful of counts. V usage is TRBV27 and J usage is TRBJ2-5; D is unclear. Looked up from germline, CDR1 is MNHEY and CDR2 is SMNVEV (reference sequence). With 0 bases removed from V and 3 bases from J, the gap between germline ends came to 8 bases. The CDR3 sequence is 14 residues long. CDR3 nucleotide sequence: TGTGCCAGCAGTTTATCCTGGTCGAAAGAGACCCAGTACTTC. Translating gives CASSLSWSKETQYF.

The chain uses TRBV11-2 and TRBJ2-1; either TRBD1 or TRBD2 may fit D (6 bases each). V lost 3 bases and J 7 bases, leaving 19 bases between the germline ends. Germline-derived CDR1 and CDR2 are SGHAT and FQNNGV. This CDR3 region has 16 residues. CDR3 sequence (DNA): TGTGCCAGCAGCTTTTCTTGGACCATAGGGGGGAATGAGCAGTTCTTC. This sequence encodes CASSFSWTIGGNEQFF.